This T cell receptor beta chain derives from a study of Ad26.COV2.S vaccination and SARS-CoV-2 variants. The overall study: The Ad26.COV2.S arm of the COV1001 trial was where the donor was placed.

This CDR3 comprises 15 residues. V lost 3 bases to trimming and J lost 5 bases; unmatched junction nucleotides: 8. Germline CDR1 LGHDT, CDR2 YNNKEL (reference sequence). Clones were read by immunoSEQ multiplex PCR, and TCRdb kept only the in-frame ones, dropping some. Altogether some 640,000 clones are present, roughly 90% being singletons, with the ten largest covering around 1.4%. The treatment is: roughly 19 received Ad26.COV2.S at low or high dose, single or two shots; several received placebo; per-sample allocation not given. The study sampled participants on day 63 after the first vaccine or placebo injection.

This receptor was taken from a person between 18 and 65 years old who received the Ad26.COV2.S COVID-19 vaccine or a placebo. V usage is TRBV3-1 (or the pseudogene TRBV3-2) and J usage is TRBJ2-7, with 9 bases matching TRBD1. Here the sequenced sample was peripheral blood, taken in a trial of Ad26.COV2.S vaccine versus placebo. The CDR3 loop reads CASSHPGQGSHEQYF. The CDR3 DNA sequence: TGTGCCAGCAGCCACCCGGGACAGGGATCTCACGAGCAGTACTTC.